The rows below give T cell receptor beta chains drawn from one sample of a study of blood T cell repertoires in COVID-19. Generated by immunoSEQ multiplex PCR, the TCRdb table keeps only in-frame clones and is missing some. Of just over 250,000 clones detected, about 88% appear once; the ten largest clones hold roughly 4%. Sequenced: peripheral blood. The receptors shown here come from a man aged 60-69 years who had recovered from COVID-19. The conserved cysteine and the conserved F or W are not part of the CDR3 here.

ASSVSFYPGQAVDEQF	TRBV9	TRBJ2-1
ASSFERTGGRNIQY	TRBV5-1	TRBJ2-4
ASSRTETRGSGYT	TRBV3-1/TRBV3-2	TRBJ1-2
ASSQEASGGADTQY	TRBV4-2	TRBJ2-3
ASCSYNSPLH	TRBV6-5	TRBJ1-6
SVSTGENNSPLH	TRBV29-1	TRBJ1-6
ASSRGLAGVDEQF	TRBV4-1	TRBJ2-1
ASSPSVQGETQY	TRBV18	TRBJ2-5
ASSFGGPLSPLH	TRBV5-4	TRBJ1-6
ASSQEGATNEKLF	TRBV14	TRBJ1-4
ASSFGQGPYEQY	TRBV11-2	TRBJ2-7
ASSLEEDRVGNQPQH	TRBV5-5	TRBJ1-5
ASSLGTDQPQH	TRBV5-1	TRBJ1-5
ASAGASYEQY	TRBV19	TRBJ2-7
ASSLRRQMNTEAF	TRBV5-5	TRBJ1-1
ASSPGQGNSNQPQH	TRBV7-2	TRBJ1-5
ASSQVVAGGPYNEQF	TRBV4-2	TRBJ2-1
ASSLEHRQFLMNTEAF	TRBV5-1	TRBJ1-1
ASSQGGVGTYNEQF	TRBV10-2	TRBJ2-1
ASSPGRGNDGYT	TRBV4-2	TRBJ1-2
ASSLGQGAYGYT	TRBV27	TRBJ1-2
ASTGTGGREQY	TRBV18	TRBJ2-7
ASSLLQGIQY	TRBV11-1	TRBJ2-4
ASSLGRGLGSDTQY	TRBV11-3	TRBJ2-3
ASSRLSENTEAF	TRBV5-1	TRBJ1-1
ASSSTPLGGRSF	TRBV7-6	TRBJ1-1
ASIANQGFSNQPQH	TRBV19	TRBJ1-5
ASSESQAGGYAGELF	TRBV2	TRBJ2-2
ASSSWGTGLNQPQH	TRBV19	TRBJ1-5
AWTPRPYRSREKLF	TRBV30	TRBJ1-4
ASNSGTSGGNEQF	TRBV5-4	TRBJ2-1